The clone carrying this T cell receptor beta chain was counted at least ten times. Each CDR3 protein is one row after TCRdb ran MiXCR on the 5' RACE reads. Of tens of thousands of distinct CDR3 sequences in the sample, approximately 10% were seen once. These data belong to a study of CD8 T cells in ankylosing spondylitis. This CDR3 is 12 amino acids long. Trimming removed 2 bases at V and 10 bases at J, with 10 bases between. Germline CDR1 is SGHRS and CDR2 is YFSETQ. The J gene is TRBJ2-1, the V gene TRBV5-1; D is unclear. This receptor was taken from a male donor with ankylosing spondylitis or in good health (not recorded which). Input material: blood, either unsorted or a sorted T cell fraction (not recorded which). CDR3 in amino acids: CASSFWATEQFF. The DNA for the CDR3 is TGCGCCAGCAGCTTTTGGGCTACGGAGCAGTTCTTC. Based on the CDR3 plus reference TRBV5-1 and TRBJ2-1, the full variable domain is KAGVTQTPRYLIKTRGQQVTLSCSPISGHRSVSWYQQTPGQGLQFLFEYFSETQRNKGNFPGRFSGRQFSNSRSEMNVSTLELGDSALYLCASSFWATEQFFGPGTRLTVL.